This T cell receptor (beta chain) appears in the sequencing data of a study of cytomegalovirus exposure and HLA in healthy donors. General observations from the study: Most observed TCR sequences were rare, whereas some public TCRs were detected in many donors. High sensitivity and specificity were reportedly achieved when the classifier diagnosed cytomegalovirus status. Three chains tied to CMV proved CMV antigen-specific in vitro.

Repertoires were generated with immunoSEQ multiplex PCR, while TCRdb's copy carries only in-frame clones and drops some. This sample yields 350,000 or so clones, of which just over 85% are seen a single time; 0.75% to 0.85% belongs to the top ten. The CDR3 totals 20 residues. The germline V and J ends were trimmed by 1 base and 4 bases, with 26 bases remaining between them. Germline V gene data show CDR1 as LNHNV and CDR2 as YYDKDF (reference sequence). The donors were part of the approximately 120-subject validation cohort, which stood apart from the approximately 670-subject first cohort. As regards this clone: What it binds is unknown.

This receptor was taken from a woman aged 18-29 years in good health and CMV-seronegative. The chain couples TRBV15 to TRBJ1-5; TRBD1 is a possible D gene (5 bases). Sequencing was performed on PBMCs. For the CDR3, the DNA is TGTGCCACCAGCAGAGTTCGGGTAGGGTTAGCCTCGGGGGAGAATCAGCCCCAGCATTTT. Amino acid sequence: CATSRVRVGLASGENQPQHF.